The sequence of this T cell receptor (beta chain) was determined in a study of T cells in Graves' hyperthyroidism and ophthalmopathy. The investigators amplified TCR beta CDR3 regions from RNA transcripts. First-round RT-PCR targeting the TCR CDR3 was performed with the HTBI primer set. TCRdb re-called the multiplex PCR reads through MiXCR, storing one row per CDR3 protein. In the table there are about 420,000 distinct CDR3 sequences, roughly 13% of which are singletons. Between the trimmed V and J ends, which lost 7 bases and 1 base, there was a span of 8 bases. The CDR3 consists of 12 residues. The germline gives CDR1 MDHEN, CDR2 SYDVKM. For Graves' hyperthyroidism to be stable, ophthalmopathy could not progress within 18 months. Aged 18 to 65, the patients had hyperthyroidism that was newly diagnosed and had lasted under 2 months. Clinical symptoms, serum thyroxine, TRAb, thyroid ultrasound and orbital computed tomography informed diagnoses.

V is TRBV28 and J is TRBJ2-7, with D possibly being TRBD2 (6 bases). The TCR sequence derives from a woman aged 18-30 years with Graves' hyperthyroidism. The specimen was blood. This chain's CDR3 is CASTGGSYEQYF. For the CDR3, the DNA is TGTGCCAGCACCGGAGGGTCCTACGAGCAGTACTTC.